This T cell receptor (beta chain) stems from a study of T cell responses to AZD1222 COVID-19 vaccine. The CDR3 is 11 residues long. Trimming cost V 3 bases and J 4 bases, with 4 bases left between them. The germline V gene encodes CDR1 SQVTM and CDR2 ANQGSEA. Repertoires were generated with immunoSEQ multiplex PCR, while TCRdb's copy carries only in-frame clones and drops some. The sample includes some 120,000 clones, about 89% of them seen just once. This receptor was taken from an adult in good health. The chain joins TRBV29-1 to TRBJ1-3; D gene unclear. The sequences come from peripheral blood, collected on day 0 of MenACWY control vaccination. CDR3: CSVDRGNTIYF. CDR3 coding DNA: TGCAGCGTTGACAGGGGAAACACCATATATTTT.